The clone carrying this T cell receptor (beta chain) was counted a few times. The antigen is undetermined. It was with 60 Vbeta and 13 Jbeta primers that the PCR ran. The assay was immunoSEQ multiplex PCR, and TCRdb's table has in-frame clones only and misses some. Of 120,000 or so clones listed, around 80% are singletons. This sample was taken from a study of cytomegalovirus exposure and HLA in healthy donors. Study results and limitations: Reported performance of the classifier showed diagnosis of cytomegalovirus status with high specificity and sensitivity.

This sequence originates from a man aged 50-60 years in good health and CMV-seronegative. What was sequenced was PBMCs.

The CDR3 reads CASSSSDRQRTDTQYF. DNA for the CDR3: TGTGCCAGCAGCTCATCCGACCGGCAGCGAACAGATACGCAGTATTTT. This chain connects TRBV7-8 to TRBJ2-3; D gene unclear. V was trimmed by 4 bases and J by 3 bases, leaving 17 bases between them. The CDR3 contains 16 residues. Germline V gene data show CDR1 as SGHVS and CDR2 as FQNEAQ.